Reported below is one T cell receptor (beta chain). Its antigen remains unidentified. These data belong to a study of CD4 T cells in relation to SARS-CoV-2 and coronaviruses. Study-wide findings and caveats: Culture-expanded clones reflect memory recall rather than primary priming during culture.

Before the COVID-19 pandemic, during about 2010-2018, CD4+ T cells were taken from unexposed donors. Uncultured naive and memory CD4+ T cells supplied DNA for deep TCR-beta sequencing. Profiled with immunoSEQ multiplex PCR; TCRdb holds only in-frame clones, not every one. Among 50,000 to 70,000 clones listed, over 80% were seen once. Germline CDR1 is SGHDT and CDR2 is YYEEEE. The CDR3 has 17 amino acids. V dropped 4 bases and J dropped 1; count of bases not matched to a gene: 5. The sample was memory CD4+ T cells from PBMCs. The TCR was taken from a human donor in good health. The genes are TRBV5-6 and TRBJ1-6, with 10 bases lining up with TRBD1. The CDR3 nucleotides are TGTGCCAGCAGCGGCCGGGACAGGGGATCCTATAATTCACCCCTCCACTTT. Translation gives CASSGRDRGSYNSPLHF.